The clone carrying this T cell receptor (beta chain) was counted between two and nine times. V was pared by 5 bases and J by 7 bases, with 15 bases between. CDR1 LGHDT and CDR2 YNNKEL come from the germline V gene (reference sequence). The CDR3 covers 14 residues. These data belong to a study of T cells in Graves' hyperthyroidism and ophthalmopathy. The investigators amplified TCR beta CDR3 regions from RNA transcripts. Using the HTBI primer set, a first-round RT-PCR was run on the TCR CDR3. TCRdb used MiXCR to reprocess the multiplex PCR reads, holding one entry per CDR3 protein. The profile covers around 620,000 distinct CDR3 sequences, with 15% to 20% appearing a single time and 3.5% to 4% taken by the ten largest.

The chain has TRBV3-1 and TRBJ2-1; D gene ambiguous. What was sequenced was blood. The TCR comes from a woman aged 30 to 39 with Graves' hyperthyroidism. The CDR3 loop reads CASSVAPARNEQFF. DNA of the CDR3: TGTGCCAGCAGCGTAGCCCCAGCGCGGAATGAGCAGTTCTTC.